The T cell receptor beta chain under discussion was sequenced for a study of cytomegalovirus exposure and HLA in healthy donors. Study-wide results and limits: Diagnosis of cytomegalovirus status made by the classifier reportedly showed high specificity and sensitivity. Researchers reported in a later analysis that a missense DCLRE1C variant was tied to TCR beta V- and J-gene trimming. Further analysis, carried out later, found HLA-associated TCR beta chains more clonally expanded than equally common other chains.

Germline CDR1 and CDR2: MGHRA and YSYEKL. The V and J ends lost 0 bases and 4 bases, in that order; junction bases with no gene match: 15. The CDR3 spans 18 residues. 60 Vbeta and 13 Jbeta primers were used in PCR. Method: immunoSEQ multiplex PCR; TCRdb's copy keeps in-frame clones and lacks some. In the table there are around 140,000 clones, more than 75% of which are singletons. This clone was observed many times. The antigen is unknown. This rearrangement joins TRBV4-1 to TRBJ2-7; 7 nucleotides align to TRBD1. The source of this sequence is a man between 50 and 59 years old in good health and CMV-seronegative. The sequenced material came from PBMCs. Here the CDR3 reads CASSQDDRAGTRPYEQYF. The CDR3 coding sequence is TGCGCCAGCAGCCAAGACGACAGGGCCGGGACGAGGCCTTACGAGCAGTACTTC.